What follows are 27 T cell receptor beta chains derived from one specimen sequenced in a study of cytomegalovirus exposure and HLA in healthy donors. Repertoires were generated with immunoSEQ multiplex PCR, while TCRdb's copy carries only in-frame clones and drops some. Of roughly 270,000 clones in the sample, approximately 90% were seen once. The sample comprised PBMCs. The receptors were sampled from a woman aged 18-29 years in good health and CMV-seronegative.

The chain has TRBV2 and TRBJ1-2; no definite D call. Germline V gene lookup returns CDR1 SNHLY and CDR2 FYNNEI. V was clipped by 6 bases and J by 8 bases, with 16 bases between them. This CDR3 is built from 13 residues. CDR3 loop: CASRSRRTRGYTF. The CDR3 DNA is TGTGCCAGCAGATCCAGACGGACTAGGGGCTACACCTTC.

The rearrangement links TRBV9 to TRBJ2-3; 10 nucleotides line up with TRBD2. Germline lookup yields CDR1 SGDLS and CDR2 YYNGEE. Losses at the gene ends were 4 bases for V and 1 base for J; bases not matched to a gene: 3. The CDR3 has 15 amino acids. The CDR3 sequence: CASSFGTSGTDTQYF. In DNA, the CDR3 is TGTGCCAGCAGCTTCGGGACTAGCGGCACAGATACGCAGTATTTT.

This clone was seen a handful of times. V and J are TRBV7-9 and TRBJ1-2; D uncertain. This CDR3 region has 11 residues. V was cut by 3 bases and J by 9 bases, with 8 bases left in between. CDR1 and CDR2 from the germline V gene are SEHNR and FQNEAQ (reference sequence). CDR3 bases: TGTGCCAGCAGCTTCCCTAGGCGCTACACCTTC. Its translation: CASSFPRRYTF.

CDR3 sequence reads: CAARYRGRQETQYF. DNA of the CDR3: TGTGCCGCCCGGTACAGGGGGCGCCAAGAGACCCAGTACTTC. V usage is TRBV2 and J usage is TRBJ2-5, with TRBD1 matching 9 bases. This CDR3 region has 14 residues. V shed 11 bases, J shed 1 base, and the junction held 8 bases outside the gene matches. Germline CDR1 is SNHLY and CDR2 is FYNNEI.

V usage is TRBV5-1 and J usage is TRBJ1-2; 9 nucleotides align to TRBD1. The CDR3 spans 14 residues. V lost 3 bases, J lost 4 bases, and 4 bases stayed unmatched. Germline loops: CDR1 SGHRS, CDR2 YFSETQ. The CDR3 region has the DNA TGCGCCAGCAGCTCGGACAGGGGTAGCTATGGCTACACCTTC. This encodes CASSSDRGSYGYTF. The full variable domain, in which reference TRBV5-1 and TRBJ1-2 provide the parts outside the CDR3, is KAGVTQTPRYLIKTRGQQVTLSCSPISGHRSVSWYQQTPGQGLQFLFEYFSETQRNKGNFPGRFSGRQFSNSRSEMNVSTLELGDSALYLCASSSDRGSYGYTFGSGTRLTVV.

This chain joins TRBV4-1 and TRBJ1-5; 8 bases match TRBD1. The CDR3 consists of 15 residues. Germline CDR1 MGHRA, CDR2 YSYEKL. V lost 2 bases, J lost 5 bases, and 5 bases stayed unmatched. CDR3 nucleotides: TGCGCCAGCAGCCAATACAGGGGGGGGGATCAGCCCCAGCATTTT. It specifies CASSQYRGGDQPQHF.

The chain has TRBV27 and TRBJ2-5, with TRBD2 as a possible D gene (5 bases). CDR3 length: 12 residues. Looked up from germline, CDR1 is MNHEY and CDR2 is SMNVEV (reference sequence). Trimming shortened V by 9 bases and J by 5 bases, and 13 bases separated the two germline ends. Here the CDR3 DNA reads TGTGCCAGACTAGTTAGGTGTGAGACCCAGTACTTC. It specifies CARLVRCETQYF.

The V gene is TRBV4-1, the J gene TRBJ2-5; D gene unclear. With 1 base removed from V and 2 bases from J, the gap between germline ends came to 8 bases. This CDR3 spans 14 amino acids. Germline CDR1 MGHRA, CDR2 YSYEKL. The CDR3: CASSQVGGQETQYF. The DNA of the CDR3 is TGCGCCAGCAGCCAAGTTGGCGGACAAGAGACCCAGTACTTC.

The gene calls are TRBV28 and TRBJ1-4, with 9 bases lining up with TRBD1. V lost 6 bases to trimming and J lost 4 bases; unmatched junction nucleotides: 9. This CDR3 is 16 amino acids long. Germline V gene sequence: CDR1 MDHEN, CDR2 SYDVKM. The CDR3 spells CASSVTGTGYNEKLFF. Written as DNA, the CDR3 is TGTGCCAGCAGCGTTACAGGGACAGGGTATAATGAAAAACTGTTTTTT. The variable domain in full, completed from reference TRBV28 and TRBJ1-4, reads DVKVTQSSRYLVKRTGEKVFLECVQDMDHENMFWYRQDPGLGLRLIYFSYDVKMKEKGDIPEGYSVSREKKERFSLILESASTNQTSMYLCASSVTGTGYNEKLFFGSGTQLSVL.

V gene TRBV12-5 combines with J gene TRBJ2-1; D might be TRBD1 (5 bases). Germline lookup yields CDR1 LGHNT and CDR2 FRNRAP. The V end lost 6 bases, the J end lost 7 bases, and 13 bases lay between the germline ends. The CDR3 has 13 residues. The CDR3 is CASGLPQGNEQFF. Written as DNA, the CDR3 is TGTGCTAGTGGCTTACCTCAGGGTAATGAGCAGTTCTTC.

The genes are TRBV19 and TRBJ2-7; 8 nucleotides line up with TRBD2. Unmatched junction bases numbered 7, after V lost 7 bases and J lost 5 bases. The CDR3 length is 13 residues. CDR1 LNHDA and CDR2 SQIVND come from the germline V gene (reference sequence). The CDR3 DNA reads TGTGCCAGTATGAGCGGGAGCGGACACGAGCAGTACTTC. Its protein is CASMSGSGHEQYF.

The V call is TRBV6-5, the J call TRBJ2-3; tentatively, D is TRBD1 (5 bases). CDR3 length: 13 residues. Trimming removed 9 bases at V and 2 bases at J, with 12 bases between. Germline V CDR1 and CDR2: MNHEY, SVGAGI. The CDR3 region has the DNA TGTGCCAGTAGGGGCTTAATCACAGATACGCAGTATTTT. Translation gives CASRGLITDTQYF.

The V gene is TRBV19, the J gene TRBJ1-2; 8 positions match TRBD1. CDR1 is LNHDA, CDR2 SQIVND, per germline (reference sequence). V shed 5 bases, J shed 4 bases, and the junction held 9 bases outside the gene matches. The CDR3 extends over 15 amino acids. This chain's CDR3 is CASSVGDRGVYGYTF. The CDR3, as DNA: TGTGCCAGTAGTGTGGGAGACAGGGGAGTCTATGGCTACACCTTC.

The CDR3 nucleotides read TGTGCCAGTAGTATCGTGACAGGAGCGTTCTACGAGCAGTACTTC. This encodes CASSIVTGAFYEQYF. The gene calls are TRBV19 and TRBJ2-7, with D maybe TRBD1 (6 bases). Germline values: CDR1 LNHDA, CDR2 SQIVND (reference sequence). V lost 3 bases and J lost 3, with 15 bases in between. The length of the CDR3 is 15 residues. The variable domain in full, with the rest retrieved from reference TRBV19 and TRBJ2-7, is DGGITQSPKYLFRKEGQNVTLSCEQNLNHDAMYWYRQDPGQGLRLIYYSQIVNDFQKGDIAEGYSVSREKKESFPLTVTSAQKNPTAFYLCASSIVTGAFYEQYFGPGTRLTVT.

The V and J genes are TRBV30 and TRBJ2-7; the D gene is possibly TRBD2 (6 bases). Trimming removed 6 bases from V and 3 bases from J, with 15 bases in between. Germline lookup yields CDR1 GTSNPN and CDR2 SVGIG (reference sequence). This CDR3 has 13 residues. The CDR3 DNA is TGTGCCTGCGTCCGGCGGGGCTACTACGAGCAGTACTTC. It translates to CACVRRGYYEQYF.

The chain couples TRBV6-5 to TRBJ2-3; TRBD1 is a possible D gene (5 bases). This CDR3 is built from 14 residues. From germline, CDR1 is MNHEY and CDR2 SVGAGI. Trimming took off 2 bases at V and 7 bases at J, with 13 bases between the two ends. The CDR3 DNA reads as TGTGCCAGCAGTTACAAGGGGTCTAGATATACGCAGTATTTT. Its protein product is CASSYKGSRYTQYF.

V gene TRBV4-2 combines with J gene TRBJ1-5; 11 nucleotides align to TRBD1. V shed 1 base, J shed 6 bases, and the junction held 5 bases outside the gene matches. The CDR3 spans 16 residues. Germline V gene lookup returns CDR1 LGHNA and CDR2 YNFKEQ. The CDR3 sequence: CASSQAGQGVSQPQHF. As DNA, the CDR3 is TGTGCCAGCAGCCAAGCGGGACAGGGGGTTAGTCAGCCCCAGCATTTT.

The chain is built from TRBV5-1 and TRBJ2-7; 11 bases fit TRBD2. CDR1 SGHRS and CDR2 YFSETQ come from the germline V gene. Trimming cost V 6 bases and J 4 bases; bases outside gene matches: 9. The CDR3 is 15 residues long. The CDR3 sequence is CASKTGTSGAYEQYF. The DNA of the CDR3 is TGCGCCAGCAAGACCGGGACTAGCGGCGCATACGAGCAGTACTTC.

The CDR3: CASSQGLSTDTQYF. CDR3 bases: TGTGCCAGCAGCCAAGGACTCAGCACAGATACGCAGTATTTT. This chain connects TRBV7-8 to TRBJ2-3, with D possibly being TRBD2 (5 bases). Trimming pared 5 bases from V and 0 bases from J, leaving 9 bases between. CDR3 length equals 14 residues. Germline V CDR1 and CDR2: SGHVS, FQNEAQ.

V and J are TRBV9 and TRBJ2-1; the D is unclear. This CDR3 has 13 amino acids. The germline V gene encodes CDR1 SGDLS and CDR2 YYNGEE. Trimming took off 0 bases at V and 8 bases at J, with 9 bases between the two ends. The CDR3 DNA reads as TGTGCCAGCAGCGTAGGATCGGTGGATGAGCAGTTCTTC. It is translated as CASSVGSVDEQFF.

This chain uses TRBV7-3 with TRBJ1-4; D possibly corresponds to TRBD1 (6 bases). The V end lost 3 bases, the J end lost 8 bases, and 13 bases lay between the germline ends. Germline V gene sequence: CDR1 SGHTA, CDR2 FQGTGA. The CDR3 extends over 14 amino acids. The CDR3 nucleotides are TGTGCCAGCAGCTTCACAGGGTCAGAGGAAAAACTGTTTTTT. Encoded protein: CASSFTGSEEKLFF.

The chain is built from TRBV6-7 and TRBJ2-7; no clear D gene. TRBV6-7 is identified as an open reading frame with a role that is uncertain. The CDR3 loop spans 12 amino acids. Trimming removed 6 bases at V and 3 bases at J, with 9 bases between. The CDR3: CASRHFSYEQYF. CDR3 sequence (DNA): TGTGCCAGCAGGCATTTTAGCTACGAGCAGTACTTC.

This clone appeared a single time. The V gene is TRBV7-6, the J gene TRBJ1-2; 8 nucleotides line up with TRBD1. The V gene end was trimmed by 2 bases and the J gene end by 4 bases; junction bases not matched to a gene: 9. The CDR3 has 16 residues. CDR1 is SGHVS, CDR2 FNYEAQ, per germline. The CDR3 nucleotides are TGTGCCAGCAGCTTAATTTCAGGGGGCTCCCTCTATGGCTACACCTTC. Translated: CASSLISGGSLYGYTF.

The rearrangement joins TRBV30 to TRBJ2-5; TRBD2 might be the D (6 bases). The CDR3 has 16 amino acids. The ends were cut back, 2 bases at V and 1 base at J, with 17 bases in the middle. Germline CDR1 GTSNPN, CDR2 SVGIG (reference sequence). The CDR3: CAWSSTSWETQETQYF. The CDR3 nucleotides read TGTGCCTGGAGTTCCACTAGCTGGGAGACCCAAGAGACCCAGTACTTC.

This chain uses TRBV19 with TRBJ2-5; 9 bases map to TRBD1. Germline V gives CDR1 LNHDA, CDR2 SQIVND (reference sequence). With V trimmed by 7 bases and J by 5 bases, 11 bases remained unmatched. The CDR3 covers 15 residues. The CDR3 sequence: CASTLGQGTGETQYF. Here the CDR3 DNA reads TGTGCCAGTACCTTGGGACAGGGAACGGGCGAGACCCAGTACTTC.

The J gene is TRBJ2-3, the V gene TRBV11-3; D unresolved. This CDR3 comprises 14 residues. Germline values: CDR1 SGHNT, CDR2 YENEEA. Deletions cut 2 bases from V and 0 bases from J, with 6 bases between. The CDR3 region is CASSLRSSTDTQYF. CDR3 nucleotides: TGTGCCAGCAGCTTAAGGAGTAGCACAGATACGCAGTATTTT.

The chain joins TRBV5-3 to TRBJ2-5; D remains ambiguous. TRBV5-3 has ORF status, its function being uncertain. Trimming cost V 0 bases and J 1 base, with 19 bases left between them. CDR3 size: 18 residues. This chain's CDR3 is CARSLGEDPGWPQETQYF. The CDR3 bases are TGTGCCAGAAGCTTGGGCGAAGACCCCGGGTGGCCCCAAGAGACCCAGTACTTC.